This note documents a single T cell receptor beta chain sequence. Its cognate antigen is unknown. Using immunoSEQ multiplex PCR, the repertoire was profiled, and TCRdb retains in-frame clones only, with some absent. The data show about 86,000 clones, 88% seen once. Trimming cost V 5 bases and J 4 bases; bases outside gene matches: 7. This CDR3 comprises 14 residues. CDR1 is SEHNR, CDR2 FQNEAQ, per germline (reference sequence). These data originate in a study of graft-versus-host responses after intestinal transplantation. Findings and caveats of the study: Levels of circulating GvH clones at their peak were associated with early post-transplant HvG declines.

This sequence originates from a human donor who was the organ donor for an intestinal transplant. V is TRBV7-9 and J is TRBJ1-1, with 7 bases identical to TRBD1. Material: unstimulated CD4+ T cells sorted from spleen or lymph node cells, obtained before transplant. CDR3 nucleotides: TGTGCCAGCAGCCCGACAGGGTTGGGCACTGAAGCTTTCTTT. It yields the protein CASSPTGLGTEAFF.